This T cell receptor (beta chain) was identified during a study of T cell responses to AZD1222 COVID-19 vaccine (dated by TCRdb to the early 2020s). Looking at the study overall: Because spike-specific TCR depth and breadth did not differ between the two schedules, AZD1222 recipients who got a second dose at roughly 4 weeks were pooled with those who got a second dose at roughly 12 weeks. A total of 233 trial participants underwent TCR sequencing, of whom nearly 210 had received two doses of AZD1222 and around 26 had received two doses of the MenACWY control vaccine. Trial participants were enrolled into age subgroups of 18-55, 56-69 and 70-plus years, which contained roughly 150, 30 and 60 TCR-sequenced participants, respectively. On the study overall, not on this receptor specifically: Vaccine-associated CD4 TCRs spanned the whole spike protein, with dominant responses in regions 160-218 and 743-854. Conclusions about previously exposed vaccinees were limited because only six or seven AZD1222 recipients were SARS-CoV-2 seropositive at baseline. After two AZD1222 doses, spike-specific TCR breadth and depth were significantly higher than at day 0 and than in MenACWY recipients. In the small 56-69-year group, the increase in depth fell short of significance, most likely because of low power. Epitopes outside the regions mutated in the B.1.351 and B.1.1.7 variants were reportedly recognized by nearly half of the unique spike-specific TCRs. Participants were mostly white British, with more females than males. The authors suggested clonal diversity may have been underestimated. No day 14 peak-response samples were available, so repertoires were characterized only after the peak T cell response.

The meaning of the sample's time point label: baseline before first vaccination. Samples from vaccinated people were obtained from the UK trials COV001 and COV002, which included a single-blind randomized controlled phase 2/3 trial of AZD1222 (ChAdOx1 nCoV-19) in healthy adults. For TCRbeta chain sequencing, PBMC samples from trial participants were taken at day 0 and at day 28 after the second dose. As concerns this clone: Its recognized antigen is unknown. Within one base of it there is no much larger clone, and no base qualities were kept.

The CDR3 regions of human TCRbeta chains were analyzed by immunosequencing. The published analysis was carried out like this. Repertoire TCRs were checked for matches against a reference library of SARS-CoV-2-specific TCRs that had been generated using the MIRA antigen-specificity platform. Breadth meant the fraction of unique TCRs that were SARS-CoV-2-associated, whereas depth meant the fraction of total T cells that were SARS-CoV-2-associated. Each spike-specific TCR was assigned to its reactive spike region and to a CD4 or CD8 class using the MIRA data. Log10-transformed breadth and depth values were compared by one-way ANOVA with Sidak's multiple comparisons tests. Sourced from immuneACCESS, this table was stored by TCRdb with only in-frame sequences that have V and J called. A share of the clones is absent; for the studies checked, an unresolved V gene accounts for under half, and the remainder has no known explanation. V and J calls and clone size come straight from that table; D and trimming were deduced from the DNA. Here the sample has about 150,000 clones; about nine tenths occur a single time. 1.5% to 2% of the sample comes from the top ten.

This specimen was peripheral blood, taken on day 0 of AZD1222 vaccination. The receptor was derived from an adult in good health.

The DNA sequence is TGTGCCAGCAGTCGGACAGGGAAAGAACGGGGCTACACCTTC. Translated, this gives CASSRTGKERGYTF. This receptor chain uses TRBV6-5 and TRBJ1-2, with 8 junctional bases fitting TRBD1. The CDR3, from cysteine to phenylalanine, totals 14 residues. CDR3 DNA only is kept here, 42 bases in frame from base 1. Based on the germline V gene, the CDR1 and CDR2 sequences are MNHEY and SVGAGI. Trimming leaves V shorter by 5 bases and J shorter by 8 bases, with the junction holding 10 bases beyond the gene matches.